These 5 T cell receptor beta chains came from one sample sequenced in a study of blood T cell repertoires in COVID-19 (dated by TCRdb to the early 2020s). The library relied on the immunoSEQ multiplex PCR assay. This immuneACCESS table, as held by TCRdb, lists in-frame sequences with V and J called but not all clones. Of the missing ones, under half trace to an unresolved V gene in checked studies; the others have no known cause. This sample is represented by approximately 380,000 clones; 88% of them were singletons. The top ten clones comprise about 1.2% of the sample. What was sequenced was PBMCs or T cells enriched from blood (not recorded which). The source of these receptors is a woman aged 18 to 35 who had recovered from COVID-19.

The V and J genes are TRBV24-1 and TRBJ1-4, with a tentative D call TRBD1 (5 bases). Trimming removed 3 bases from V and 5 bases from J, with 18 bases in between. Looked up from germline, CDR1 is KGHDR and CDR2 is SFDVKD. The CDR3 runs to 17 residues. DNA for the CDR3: TGTGCCACCAGTGATACCCGGGACGGGAGGAGGAATGAAAAACTGTTTTTT. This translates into CATSDTRDGRRNEKLFF.

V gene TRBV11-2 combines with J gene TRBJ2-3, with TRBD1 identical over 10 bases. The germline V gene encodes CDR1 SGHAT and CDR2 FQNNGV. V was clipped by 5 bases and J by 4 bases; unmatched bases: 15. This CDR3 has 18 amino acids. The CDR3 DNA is TGTGCCAGCAGCCATAATTTCGGGACAGGGGTGAGAGCAGATACGCAGTATTTT. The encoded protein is CASSHNFGTGVRADTQYF. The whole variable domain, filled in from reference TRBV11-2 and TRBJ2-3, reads EAGVAQSPRYKIIEKRQSVAFWCNPISGHATLYWYQQILGQGPKLLIQFQNNGVVDDSQLPKDRFSAERLKGVDSTLKIQPAKLEDSAVYLCASSHNFGTGVRADTQYFGPGTRLTVL.

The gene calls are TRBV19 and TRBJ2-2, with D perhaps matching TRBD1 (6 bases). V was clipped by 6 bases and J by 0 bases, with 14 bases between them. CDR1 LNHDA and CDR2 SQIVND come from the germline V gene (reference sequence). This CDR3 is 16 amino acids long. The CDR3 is CASRGGWLSNTGELFF. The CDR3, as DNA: TGTGCCAGTAGAGGGGGATGGCTTTCGAACACCGGGGAGCTGTTTTTT.

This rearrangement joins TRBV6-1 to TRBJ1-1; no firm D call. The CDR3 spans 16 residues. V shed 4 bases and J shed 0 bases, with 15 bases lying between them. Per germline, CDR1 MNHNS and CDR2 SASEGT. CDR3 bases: TGTGCCAGCAGTGCGAGCGGGGTTAGGGTGAACACTGAAGCTTTCTTT. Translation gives CASSASGVRVNTEAFF.

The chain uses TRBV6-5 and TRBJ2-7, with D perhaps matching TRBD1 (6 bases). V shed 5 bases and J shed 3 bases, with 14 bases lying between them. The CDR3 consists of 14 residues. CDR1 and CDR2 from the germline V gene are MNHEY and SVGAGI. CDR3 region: CASSPQGIGYEQYF. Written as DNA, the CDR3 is TGTGCCAGCAGTCCGCAGGGGATAGGCTACGAGCAGTACTTC.